What follows is one T cell receptor (beta chain) and its context. The CDR3 spans 18 residues. The V segment lost 6 bases and the J segment 1 base; nucleotides outside the gene matches: 9. Through a sample-barcoded 5' primer and a J-beta primer mix, a second PCR was run for 7 to 11 cycles. TCRdb independently ran MiXCR on the 5' RACE reads; one entry per CDR3 protein. The sample lists about 1,500,000 distinct CDR3 sequences; around 42% were seen once. The data derive from a study of blood T cells in healthy people across ages. Sequencing was done on a sample of blood. This receptor was obtained from a woman aged 18-29 years in good health. This chain links TRBV12-3 or TRBV12-4 with TRBJ2-1; 13 bases map to TRBD2. In DNA form, the CDR3 reads TGTGCCAGCAGCTCACTAGCGGGGGGGCCGGGGTCCTACAATGAGCAGTTCTTC. It is translated as CASSSLAGGPGSYNEQFF.